One and the same sample provided the 17 T cell receptor beta chains below, sequenced in a study of T cell responses to AZD1222 COVID-19 vaccine. TCRdb's table, derived via immunoSEQ multiplex PCR, lists solely in-frame clones and lacks some. The repertoire holds roughly 270,000 clones, with 94% as singletons. The sample consisted of peripheral blood, taken 28 days after the second AZD1222 dose. The receptors shown here come from an adult who received the AZD1222 COVID-19 vaccine.

This clone showed up just once. This CDR3 is CASSHGGAPQHF. CDR3 sequence (DNA): TGTGCCAGCAGCCACGGGGGCGCTCCCCAGCATTTT. The chain employs TRBV5-6 and TRBJ1-5; possible D gene TRBD1, 6 bases. Per germline, CDR1 SGHDT and CDR2 YYEEEE. The length of the CDR3 is 12 residues. V gave up 4 bases and J gave up 10 bases, with 12 bases separating them.

This clone has only one observation. V is TRBV28 and J is TRBJ1-4, with D maybe TRBD1 (5 bases). V lost 3 bases, J lost 5 bases, and 10 bases lay in between. This CDR3 contains 14 residues. Germline V lookup: CDR1 MDHEN, CDR2 SYDVKM. The DNA for the CDR3 is TGTGCCAGCAGTTTTAGGCCAGGGAATGAAAAACTGTTTTTT. Translated, it gives CASSFRPGNEKLFF.

The chain couples TRBV13 to TRBJ1-5; D might be TRBD1 (6 bases). Germline CDR1 is PRHDT and CDR2 is FYEKMQ (reference sequence). The CDR3 extends over 13 amino acids. Trimming shortened V by 5 bases and J by 4 bases, and 9 bases separated the two germline ends. CDR3 region: CASSLRGNQPQHF. CDR3 nucleotides: TGTGCCAGCAGCCTCAGGGGTAATCAGCCCCAGCATTTT.

The V gene is TRBV6-6, the J gene TRBJ1-6; D unresolved. V shed 5 bases and J shed 0 bases, with 14 bases lying between them. CDR3 length: 17 amino acids. From germline, CDR1 is MNHNY and CDR2 SVGAGI (reference sequence). The chain's CDR3 is CASSPRGGSSYNSPLHF. CDR3 coding DNA: TGTGCCAGCAGTCCCCGAGGTGGGAGCTCCTATAATTCACCCCTCCACTTT.

The chain combines TRBV2 with TRBJ1-1; a possible D gene is TRBD1 (6 bases). CDR3 length equals 11 residues. Germline values: CDR1 SNHLY, CDR2 FYNNEI. The ends were cut back, 9 bases at V and 7 bases at J, with 12 bases in the middle. The CDR3 DNA reads TGTGCCAGTACCGAGACAGGTGAAGCTTTCTTT. Protein: CASTETGEAFF.

DNA of the CDR3: TGTGCCAGCAGCCAAGACCCGGGACAGGGAAATCAGCCCCAGCATTTT. As protein: CASSQDPGQGNQPQHF. This chain connects TRBV4-2 to TRBJ1-5; 9 nucleotides agree with TRBD1. The CDR3 is 16 residues long. V was pared by 0 bases and J by 4 bases, with 4 bases of the junction left unmatched. The germline gives CDR1 LGHNA, CDR2 YNFKEQ.

The V call is TRBV5-1, the J call TRBJ2-7; 8 bases align to TRBD1. V trimming: 2 bases; J trimming: 7 bases; junction bases outside the gene matches: 8. This CDR3 has 14 amino acids. The germline gives CDR1 SGHRS, CDR2 YFSETQ. CDR3 sequence (DNA): TGCGCCAGCAGCTTAGGGACAGGAGGTGGGGAGCAGTACTTC. It specifies CASSLGTGGGEQYF.

This chain joins TRBV27 and TRBJ2-7, with D unresolved. The CDR3 consists of 13 residues. Per the germline V gene, CDR1 is MNHEY and CDR2 is SMNVEV (reference sequence). The V gene lost 6 bases and the J gene lost 4 bases, with 13 bases spanning the gap. CDR3 residues: CASRAGRRYEQYF. Written as DNA, the CDR3 is TGTGCCAGCAGGGCAGGACGACGGTACGAGCAGTACTTC.

This clone was counted between two and nine times. V gene TRBV28 combines with J gene TRBJ1-6; D uncertain. Germline V lookup: CDR1 MDHEN, CDR2 SYDVKM. Trimming stripped 2 bases from V and 5 bases from J, with 10 bases between. The CDR3 spans 15 residues. The CDR3 region has the DNA TGTGCCAGCAGTTTACCCAGTTCCCATAATTCACCCCTCCACTTT. Protein product: CASSLPSSHNSPLHF.

The rearrangement links TRBV9 to TRBJ2-2; 8 positions agree with TRBD2. The CDR3 has 16 amino acids. The junction had 7 bases not matched to a gene; V was cut back by 3 bases and J by 3 bases. Germline V lookup: CDR1 SGDLS, CDR2 YYNGEE. DNA of the CDR3: TGTGCCAGCAGCGGAACTAGCGGAGCCCACACCGGGGAGCTGTTTTTT. Amino acids: CASSGTSGAHTGELFF.

This clone was picked up a small number of times. The chain joins TRBV28 to TRBJ2-7; 8 bases agree with TRBD1. V was clipped by 5 bases and J by 0 bases; unmatched bases: 3. CDR1 is MDHEN, CDR2 SYDVKM, per germline. This CDR3 has 14 residues. CDR3 sequence reads: CASSRQGTSYEQYF. As DNA, the CDR3 is TGTGCCAGCAGTCGACAGGGGACCTCCTACGAGCAGTACTTC.

The rearrangement links TRBV11-3 to TRBJ1-1; D unresolved. This CDR3 has 13 amino acids. Germline CDR1 reads SGHNT; CDR2 reads YENEEA. Trimming removed 1 base from V and 2 bases from J, with 5 bases in between. The CDR3 loop reads CASSLADNTEAFF. CDR3 sequence (DNA): TGTGCCAGCAGCTTAGCGGATAACACTGAAGCTTTCTTT.

In its sample, this clone was seen many times. CDR3 in amino acids: CASSESPASSYEQYF. The CDR3 DNA sequence: TGTGCCAGCAGTGAAAGCCCTGCCAGCTCCTACGAGCAGTACTTC. The chain combines TRBV2 with TRBJ2-7; D is unclear. Germline assignment: CDR1 SNHLY and CDR2 FYNNEI. Trimming removed 2 bases from V and 0 bases from J, with 11 bases in between. CDR3 length equals 15 residues.

This rearrangement joins TRBV11-3 to TRBJ1-2; weak D call: TRBD1 (5 bases). Germline V CDR1 and CDR2: SGHNT, YENEEA. The CDR3 sequence is 13 residues long. V was pared by 3 bases and J by 9 bases, with 14 bases between. CDR3 DNA: TGTGCCAGCAGCTTCCCGGGACTCAGTAGCTACACCTTC. Amino acids: CASSFPGLSSYTF.

This clone showed up just once. The V call is TRBV23-1, the J call TRBJ1-5, with 9 bases identical to TRBD1. TRBV23-1 is recorded as an ORF, its role being uncertain. V gave up 4 bases and J gave up 5 bases; unmatched junction bases: 9. The CDR3 sequence is 16 residues long. The CDR3 here is CASSPSRDRAHQPQHF. The CDR3 DNA is TGCGCCAGCAGTCCCTCCCGGGACAGGGCCCATCAGCCCCAGCATTTT.

The genes are TRBV7-2 and TRBJ2-2, with 9 bases lining up with TRBD1. The V gene's germline CDR1 is SGHTA and CDR2 FQGNSA. Unmatched junction bases numbered 8, after V lost 5 bases and J lost 4 bases. The CDR3 is 16 residues long. CDR3 sequence (DNA): TGTGCCAGCAGCACACGTACAGGGGGCGGCACCGGGGAGCTGTTTTTT. Its translation: CASSTRTGGGTGELFF.

The chain is built from TRBV28 and TRBJ2-1; D uncertain. Between the trimmed V and J ends, which lost 8 bases and 0 bases, there was a span of 14 bases. Looked up from germline, CDR1 is MDHEN and CDR2 is SYDVKM. The CDR3 contains 15 residues. The CDR3 DNA sequence: TGTGCCAGCCGCCGGGCTGCCAGCTCCTACAATGAGCAGTTCTTC. It encodes CASRRAASSYNEQFF.